The 20 T cell receptor beta chains below were found in one sample sequenced in a study of T cell responses to AZD1222 COVID-19 vaccine (dated by TCRdb to the early 2020s). Library prep was done by the immunoSEQ multiplex PCR assay. TCRdb holds this immuneACCESS table with in-frame rearrangements only. Some clones are missing; in checked studies, unresolved V genes explain under half, and the rest has no known cause. Recorded for this sample are about 110,000 clones; approximately 89% of them occurred a single time. Of the sample, roughly 3% is held by the ten largest clones. Reading the label with the study, this specimen's time point is: baseline before first vaccination. The meaning of the sample's treatment or condition label: meningococcal conjugate vaccine given as trial control. The source material was peripheral blood, sampled on day 0 of MenACWY control vaccination. These receptors came from an adult in good health.

J is TRBJ2-7 and V is TRBV19, with TRBD1 matching 9 bases. V trimming: 7 bases; J trimming: 0 bases; junction bases outside the gene matches: 7. The germline V gene has CDR1 LNHDA and CDR2 SQIVND (reference sequence). CDR3 length: 15 amino acids. The CDR3 DNA is TGTGCCAGTACCCCCGGGACAGGGAGCTCCTACGAGCAGTACTTC. Translating it yields CASTPGTGSSYEQYF.

The rearrangement links TRBV5-1 to TRBJ2-7; perhaps TRBD1 as D (7 bases). V gave up 5 bases and J gave up 7 bases, with 19 bases separating them. CDR1 and CDR2 from the germline V gene are SGHRS and YFSETQ. The CDR3 covers 14 residues. The CDR3 is CASSGQATREEQYF. CDR3 coding DNA: TGCGCCAGCAGTGGACAGGCCACCCGGGAGGAGCAGTACTTC. Looking up the rest from reference TRBV5-1 and TRBJ2-7 gives the full variable domain: KAGVTQTPRYLIKTRGQQVTLSCSPISGHRSVSWYQQTPGQGLQFLFEYFSETQRNKGNFPGRFSGRQFSNSRSEMNVSTLELGDSALYLCASSGQATREEQYFGPGTRLTVT.

The chain links TRBV28 to TRBJ2-5; 9 bases fit TRBD2. This CDR3 comprises 16 residues. V was clipped by 6 bases and J by 5 bases; unmatched bases: 13. Germline loops: CDR1 MDHEN, CDR2 SYDVKM. CDR3 residues: CASSKNSGGWLETQYF. CDR3 DNA: TGTGCCAGCAGCAAGAATAGCGGGGGATGGCTGGAGACCCAGTACTTC.

The chain joins TRBV30 to TRBJ1-6; D perhaps matches TRBD1 (6 bases). Germline V gives CDR1 GTSNPN, CDR2 SVGIG (reference sequence). V lost 5 bases, J lost 6 bases, and 17 bases lay in between. CDR3 length: 15 residues. The CDR3 loop reads CAWYPLQGRNSPLHF. For the CDR3, the DNA is TGTGCCTGGTACCCCCTACAGGGTCGTAATTCACCCCTCCACTTT.

CDR3 bases: TGTGCCTGGAGTCCCGCGCGGTCAGGACACACCGGGGAGCTGTTTTTT. Protein product: CAWSPARSGHTGELFF. The V call is TRBV30, the J call TRBJ2-2; D is unclear. The CDR3 sequence is 16 residues long. Trimming left V 2 bases short and J 3 bases short, with 16 bases between. The germline V gene has CDR1 GTSNPN and CDR2 SVGIG (reference sequence).

The chain has TRBV11-1 and TRBJ2-7; D may be TRBD2 (7 bases). The V gene's germline CDR1 is SGHAT and CDR2 FQDESV (reference sequence). V was shortened by 5 bases and J by 5 bases, with 13 bases between the two germline ends. CDR3 length: 13 amino acids. CDR3 DNA sequence: TGTGCCAGCAGCATAGGGGGGGGCCACGAGCAGTACTTC. Amino acids: CASSIGGGHEQYF.

The V call is TRBV7-2, the J call TRBJ2-3; D assignment may be TRBD1 or TRBD2 (5 bases each). The CDR3 is made up of 15 amino acids. Between the trimmed V and J ends, which lost 5 bases and 5 bases, there was a span of 17 bases. Germline V gene lookup returns CDR1 SGHTA and CDR2 FQGNSA. DNA of the CDR3: TGTGCCAGCAGCAAAGGGGCAGGGAGAAAAGATACGCAGTATTTT. Its protein is CASSKGAGRKDTQYF.

The chain employs TRBV7-9 and TRBJ1-2; the D is unclear. The CDR3 runs 13 residues. With 10 bases removed from V and 1 base from J, the gap between germline ends came to 13 bases. Germline lookup yields CDR1 SEHNR and CDR2 FQNEAQ (reference sequence). The DNA of the CDR3 is TGTGCCACCCCGGTGAGGCTTAACTATGGCTACACCTTC. Translated: CATPVRLNYGYTF.

This chain uses TRBV10-1 with TRBJ1-5; D gene ambiguous. V gave up 3 bases and J gave up 9 bases, with 12 bases separating them. CDR1 and CDR2 from the germline V gene are WNHNN and SYGVQD (reference sequence). The CDR3 is 13 amino acids. This CDR3 reads CASSETVKGPQHF. DNA for the CDR3: TGCGCCAGCAGTGAAACAGTCAAGGGGCCCCAGCATTTT.

V is TRBV3-1 (or the pseudogene TRBV3-2) and J is TRBJ1-1; no clear D gene. Germline V gene data show CDR1 as LGHDT and CDR2 as YNNKEL (reference sequence). This CDR3 has 14 residues. Trimming removed 1 base at V and 4 bases at J, with 10 bases between. This chain's CDR3 is CASSQGVAGTEAFF. CDR3 coding DNA: TGTGCCAGCAGCCAAGGGGTTGCGGGCACTGAAGCTTTCTTT.

V gene TRBV30 combines with J gene TRBJ2-1; D unclear. V lost 2 bases, J lost 3 bases, and 11 bases lay in between. The CDR3 contains 14 residues. Germline V gives CDR1 GTSNPN, CDR2 SVGIG (reference sequence). CDR3 region: CAWSSSPGYNEQFF. In DNA form, the CDR3 reads TGTGCCTGGAGTTCCAGCCCCGGCTACAATGAGCAGTTCTTC.

The rearrangement links TRBV2 to TRBJ2-7; 9 nucleotides align to TRBD1. Looked up from germline, CDR1 is SNHLY and CDR2 is FYNNEI. Trimming took 6 bases from V and 1 from J; bases not matched to a gene: 4. This CDR3 is built from 14 residues. CDR3 sequence reads: CASSRQGGSYEQYF. The CDR3 DNA reads as TGTGCCAGCAGCCGACAGGGGGGTTCCTACGAGCAGTACTTC.

The chain has TRBV5-1 and TRBJ1-6; D may be TRBD1 (5 bases). Germline loops: CDR1 SGHRS, CDR2 YFSETQ. The CDR3 covers 15 residues. V was pared by 0 bases and J by 13 bases, with 17 bases between. Written as DNA, the CDR3 is TGCGCCAGCAGCTTGGATCCGGGATATGGGACCCCCCTCCACTTT. This gives the protein CASSLDPGYGTPLHF.

The CDR3 nucleotides are TGTGCCAGCAGCCCGTCAAGACAGGGGTTAGGCACTGAAGCTTTCTTT. This gives the protein CASSPSRQGLGTEAFF. This chain links TRBV7-9 with TRBJ1-1, with 8 bases identical to TRBD1. The CDR3 totals 16 residues. Trimming cost V 5 bases and J 4 bases; bases outside gene matches: 12. The germline V gene has CDR1 SEHNR and CDR2 FQNEAQ (reference sequence).

The V and J genes are TRBV24-1 and TRBJ2-1, with 8 bases identical to TRBD2. The CDR3 totals 15 residues. Germline V gives CDR1 KGHDR, CDR2 SFDVKD. The ends lost 4 bases at V and 0 bases at J; junction bases unmatched: 1. CDR3 amino acids: CATSETSDSYNEQFF. As DNA, the CDR3 is TGTGCCACCAGTGAGACTAGCGACTCCTACAATGAGCAGTTCTTC.

The chain joins TRBV30 to TRBJ2-7, with 12 nucleotides matching TRBD1. Losses at the gene ends were 4 bases for V and 6 bases for J; bases not matched to a gene: 7. Germline CDR1 GTSNPN, CDR2 SVGIG (reference sequence). This CDR3 has 14 amino acids. The CDR3 protein is CAWMRGQGASEQYF. The DNA for the CDR3 is TGTGCCTGGATGAGGGGACAGGGGGCCTCCGAGCAGTACTTC.

This clone was counted once. The gene calls are TRBV7-2 and TRBJ2-7; 8 nucleotides align to TRBD1. Germline CDR1 and CDR2: SGHTA and FQGNSA. V trimming: 4 bases; J trimming: 3 bases; junction bases outside the gene matches: 5. There are 14 residues in the CDR3. CDR3 DNA sequence: TGTGCCAGCAGCTGGGGGACAGGATACTACGAGCAGTACTTC. As protein: CASSWGTGYYEQYF.

The V call is TRBV5-6, the J call TRBJ2-7, with TRBD2 matching over 12 bases. With 0 bases clipped from V and 2 bases from J, the junction kept 3 bases outside the gene matches. The CDR3 runs to 16 residues. Per germline, CDR1 SGHDT and CDR2 YYEEEE. The CDR3 DNA reads TGTGCCAGCAGCTTGGAGACTAGCGGGGGCACCTACGAGCAGTACTTC. It translates to CASSLETSGGTYEQYF.

A note on this clone: Mismatch with germline at one junction end may stem from a read error. This chain connects TRBV5-1 to TRBJ2-7, with a possible D match to TRBD2 (7 bases). The germline V gene has CDR1 SGHRS and CDR2 YFSETQ. CDR3 length: 16 amino acids. This CDR3 is CASSPEERRGPAEEYF. The CDR3, as DNA: TGCGCCAGCAGCCCCGAAGAGAGGCGGGGGCCTGCCGAGGAGTACTTC.

The chain employs TRBV27 and TRBJ1-1; 10 nucleotides match TRBD1. Germline V CDR1 and CDR2: MNHEY, SMNVEV (reference sequence). Trimming cost V 4 bases and J 1 base; bases outside gene matches: 6. This CDR3 spans 16 amino acids. The chain's CDR3 is CASSSAGTGANTEAFF. The DNA for the CDR3 is TGTGCCAGCAGTTCAGCCGGGACAGGGGCGAACACTGAAGCTTTCTTT.